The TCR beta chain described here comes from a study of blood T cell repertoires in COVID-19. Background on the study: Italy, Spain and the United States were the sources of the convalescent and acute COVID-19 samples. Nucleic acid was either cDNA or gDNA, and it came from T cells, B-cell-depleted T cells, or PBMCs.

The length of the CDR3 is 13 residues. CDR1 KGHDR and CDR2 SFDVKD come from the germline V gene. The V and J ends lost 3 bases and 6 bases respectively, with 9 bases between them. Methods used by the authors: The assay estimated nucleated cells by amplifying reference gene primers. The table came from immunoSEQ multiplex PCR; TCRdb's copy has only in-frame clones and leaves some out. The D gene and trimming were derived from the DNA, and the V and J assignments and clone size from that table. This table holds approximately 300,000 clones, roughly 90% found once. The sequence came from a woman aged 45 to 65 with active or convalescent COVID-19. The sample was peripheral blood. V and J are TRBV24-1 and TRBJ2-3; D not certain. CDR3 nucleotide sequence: TGTGCCACCAGTGATCCAAACGGGGATACGCAGTATTTT. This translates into CATSDPNGDTQYF.